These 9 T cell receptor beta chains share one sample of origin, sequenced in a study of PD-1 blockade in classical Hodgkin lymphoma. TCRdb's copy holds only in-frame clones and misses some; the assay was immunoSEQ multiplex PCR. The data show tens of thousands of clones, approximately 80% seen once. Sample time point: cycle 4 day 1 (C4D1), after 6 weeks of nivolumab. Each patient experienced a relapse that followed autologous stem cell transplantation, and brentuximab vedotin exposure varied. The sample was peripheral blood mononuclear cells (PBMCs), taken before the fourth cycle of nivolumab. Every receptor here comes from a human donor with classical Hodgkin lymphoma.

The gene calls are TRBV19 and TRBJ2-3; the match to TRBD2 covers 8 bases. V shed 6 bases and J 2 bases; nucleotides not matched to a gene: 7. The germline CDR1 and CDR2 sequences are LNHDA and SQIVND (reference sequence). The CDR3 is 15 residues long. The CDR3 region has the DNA TGTGCCAGTAGAGAGGGACTAGGGGTCACAGATACGCAGTATTTT. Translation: CASREGLGVTDTQYF. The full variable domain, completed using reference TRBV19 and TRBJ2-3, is DGGITQSPKYLFRKEGQNVTLSCEQNLNHDAMYWYRQDPGQGLRLIYYSQIVNDFQKGDIAEGYSVSREKKESFPLTVTSAQKNPTAFYLCASREGLGVTDTQYFGPGTRLTVL.

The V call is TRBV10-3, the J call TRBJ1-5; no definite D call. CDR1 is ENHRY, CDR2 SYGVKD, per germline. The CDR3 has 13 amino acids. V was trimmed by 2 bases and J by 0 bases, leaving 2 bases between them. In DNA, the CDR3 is TGTGCCATCAGTGAGGGTAGCAATCAGCCCCAGCATTTT. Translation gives CAISEGSNQPQHF.

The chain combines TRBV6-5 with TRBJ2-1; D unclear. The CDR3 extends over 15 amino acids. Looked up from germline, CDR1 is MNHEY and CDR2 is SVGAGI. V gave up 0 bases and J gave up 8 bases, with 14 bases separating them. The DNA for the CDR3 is TGTGCCAGCAGTTACTCTGACCTGGGGTCGTATGAGCAGTTCTTC. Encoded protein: CASSYSDLGSYEQFF.

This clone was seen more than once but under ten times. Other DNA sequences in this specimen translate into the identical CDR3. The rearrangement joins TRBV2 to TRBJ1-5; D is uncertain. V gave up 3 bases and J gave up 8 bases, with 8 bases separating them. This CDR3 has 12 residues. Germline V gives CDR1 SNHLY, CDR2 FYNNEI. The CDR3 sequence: CASSEGREPQHF. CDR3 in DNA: TGTGCCAGCAGTGAGGGAAGGGAGCCCCAGCATTTT.

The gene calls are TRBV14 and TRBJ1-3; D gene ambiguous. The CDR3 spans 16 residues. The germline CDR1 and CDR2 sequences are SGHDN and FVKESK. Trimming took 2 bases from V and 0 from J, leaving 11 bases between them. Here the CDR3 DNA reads TGTGCCAGCAGCCAACGCGGACCGTTCTCTGGAAACACCATATATTTT. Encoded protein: CASSQRGPFSGNTIYF.

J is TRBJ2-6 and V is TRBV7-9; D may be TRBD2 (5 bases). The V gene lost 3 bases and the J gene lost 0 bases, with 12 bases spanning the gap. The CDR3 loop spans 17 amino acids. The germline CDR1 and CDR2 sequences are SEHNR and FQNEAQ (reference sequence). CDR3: CASSFIQEASGANVLTF. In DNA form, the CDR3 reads TGTGCCAGCAGCTTTATTCAGGAGGCCTCTGGGGCCAACGTCCTGACTTTC.

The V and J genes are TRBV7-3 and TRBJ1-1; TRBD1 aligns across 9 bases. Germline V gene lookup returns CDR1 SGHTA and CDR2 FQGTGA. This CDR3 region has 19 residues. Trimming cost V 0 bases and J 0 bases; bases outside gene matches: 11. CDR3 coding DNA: TGTGCCAGCAGCTTAACCAGGACGGGACAGGGTTACCTGAACACTGAAGCTTTCTTT. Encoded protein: CASSLTRTGQGYLNTEAFF.

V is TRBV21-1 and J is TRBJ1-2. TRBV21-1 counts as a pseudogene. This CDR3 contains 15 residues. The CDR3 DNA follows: TGTGCCAGCAGCAAAGTGGGAGTTCCCACTTTCGGCTACACCTTC. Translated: CASSKVGVPTFGYTF.

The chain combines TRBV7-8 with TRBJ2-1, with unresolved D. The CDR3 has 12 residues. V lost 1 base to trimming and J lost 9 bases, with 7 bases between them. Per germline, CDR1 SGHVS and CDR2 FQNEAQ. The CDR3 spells CASSLVGGEQFF. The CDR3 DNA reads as TGTGCCAGCAGCTTAGTGGGTGGTGAGCAGTTCTTC.